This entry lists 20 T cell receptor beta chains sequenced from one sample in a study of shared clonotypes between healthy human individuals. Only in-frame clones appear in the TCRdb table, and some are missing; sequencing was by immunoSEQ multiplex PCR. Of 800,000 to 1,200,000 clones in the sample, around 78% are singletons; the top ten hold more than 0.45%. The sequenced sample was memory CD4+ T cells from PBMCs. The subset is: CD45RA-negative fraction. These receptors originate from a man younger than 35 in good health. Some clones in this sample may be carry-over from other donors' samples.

The CDR3, as DNA: TGTGCCAGCTCATGGAATGCAGGTCGGGAGACCCAGTACTTC. Its translation is CASSWNAGRETQYF. The V gene is TRBV18, the J gene TRBJ2-5; D is uncertain. V lost 5 bases and J 5 bases, leaving 15 bases between the germline ends. Looked up from germline, CDR1 is KGHSH and CDR2 is LQKENI. There are 14 residues in the CDR3.

CDR3 bases: TGTGCCATCAGTGGTGCAGGTAATGAAAAACTGTTTTTT. It translates to CAISGAGNEKLFF. V is TRBV10-3 and J is TRBJ1-4; D not resolved. CDR1 is ENHRY, CDR2 SYGVKD, per germline. V shed 4 bases and J shed 4 bases, with 7 bases lying between them. The length of the CDR3 is 13 residues.

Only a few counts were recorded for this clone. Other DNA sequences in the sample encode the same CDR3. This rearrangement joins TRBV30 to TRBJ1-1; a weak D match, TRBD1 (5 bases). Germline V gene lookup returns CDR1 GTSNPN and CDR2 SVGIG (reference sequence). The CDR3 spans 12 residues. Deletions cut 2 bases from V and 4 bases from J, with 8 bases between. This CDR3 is CAWSPQGTEAFF. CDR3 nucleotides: TGTGCCTGGAGTCCTCAGGGCACTGAAGCTTTCTTT.

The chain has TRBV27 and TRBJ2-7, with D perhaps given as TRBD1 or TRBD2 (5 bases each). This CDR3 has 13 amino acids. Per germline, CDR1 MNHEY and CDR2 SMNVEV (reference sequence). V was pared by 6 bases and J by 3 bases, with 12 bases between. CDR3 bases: TGTGCCAGCAGGAGGGGTATGTTCTACGAGCAGTACTTC. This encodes CASRRGMFYEQYF.

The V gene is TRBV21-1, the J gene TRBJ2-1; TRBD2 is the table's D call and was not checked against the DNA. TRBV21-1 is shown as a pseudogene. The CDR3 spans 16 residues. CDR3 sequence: CASSKVQRTLYNEQFF. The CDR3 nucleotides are TGTGCCAGCAGCAAAGTACAGCGGACCCTCTACAATGAGCAGTTCTTC.

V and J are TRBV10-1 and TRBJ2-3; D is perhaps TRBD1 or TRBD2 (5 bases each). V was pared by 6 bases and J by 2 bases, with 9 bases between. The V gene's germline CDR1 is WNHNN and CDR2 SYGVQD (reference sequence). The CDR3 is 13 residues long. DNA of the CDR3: TGCGCCAGCAGCCGGGACCACACAGATACGCAGTATTTT. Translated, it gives CASSRDHTDTQYF.

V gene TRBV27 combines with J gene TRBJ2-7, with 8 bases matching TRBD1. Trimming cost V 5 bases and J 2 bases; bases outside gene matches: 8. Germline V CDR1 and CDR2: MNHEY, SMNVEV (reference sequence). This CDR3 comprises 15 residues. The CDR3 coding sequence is TGTGCCAGCAGTACCCCGGGACAGGCTCCCTACGAGCAGTACTTC. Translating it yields CASSTPGQAPYEQYF.

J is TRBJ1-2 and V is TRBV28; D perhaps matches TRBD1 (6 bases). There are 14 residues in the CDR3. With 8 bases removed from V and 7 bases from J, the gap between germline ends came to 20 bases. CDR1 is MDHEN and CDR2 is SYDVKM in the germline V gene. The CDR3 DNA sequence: TGTGCCAGCGGTTCACCTATACAGGGAGTTGGCTACACCTTC. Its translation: CASGSPIQGVGYTF.

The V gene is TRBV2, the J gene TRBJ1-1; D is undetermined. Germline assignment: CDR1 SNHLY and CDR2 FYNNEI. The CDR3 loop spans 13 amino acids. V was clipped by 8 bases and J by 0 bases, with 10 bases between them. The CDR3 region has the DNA TGTGCCAGCCCACAGAATTTGAACACTGAAGCTTTCTTT. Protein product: CASPQNLNTEAFF. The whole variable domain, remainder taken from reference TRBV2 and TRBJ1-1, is EPEVTQTPSHQVTQMGQEVILRCVPISNHLYFYWYRQILGQKVEFLVSFYNNEISEKSEIFDDQFSVERPDGSNFTLKIRSTKLEDSAMYFCASPQNLNTEAFFGQGTRLTVV.

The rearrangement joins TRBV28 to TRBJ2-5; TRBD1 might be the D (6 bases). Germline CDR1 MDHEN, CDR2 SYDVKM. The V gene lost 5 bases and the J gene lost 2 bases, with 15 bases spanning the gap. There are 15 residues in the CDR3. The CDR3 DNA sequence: TGTGCCAGCAGTCCCGGACAGAATATTCAAGAGACCCAGTACTTC. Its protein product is CASSPGQNIQETQYF.

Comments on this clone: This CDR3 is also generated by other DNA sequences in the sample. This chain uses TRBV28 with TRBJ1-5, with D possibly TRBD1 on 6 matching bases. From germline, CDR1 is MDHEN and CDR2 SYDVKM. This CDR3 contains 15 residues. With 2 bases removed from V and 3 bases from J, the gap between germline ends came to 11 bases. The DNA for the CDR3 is TGTGCCAGCAGTTTAGGGGGGGCCTTCAATCAGCCCCAGCATTTT. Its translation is CASSLGGAFNQPQHF.

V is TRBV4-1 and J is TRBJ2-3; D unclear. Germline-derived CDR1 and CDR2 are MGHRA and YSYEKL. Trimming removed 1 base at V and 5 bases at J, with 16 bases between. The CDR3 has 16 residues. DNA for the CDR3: TGCGCCAGCAGCCAAGTCGGCCCAGAACACAGAGATACGCAGTATTTT. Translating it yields CASSQVGPEHRDTQYF.

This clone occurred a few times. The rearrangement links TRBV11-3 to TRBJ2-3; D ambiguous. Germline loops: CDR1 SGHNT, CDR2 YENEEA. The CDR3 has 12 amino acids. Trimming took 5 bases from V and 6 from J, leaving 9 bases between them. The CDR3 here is CASSLLEDTQYF. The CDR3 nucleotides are TGTGCCAGCAGCCTTTTGGAGGATACGCAGTATTTT.

The CDR3 DNA reads TGTGCCAGCAGTTTTTCGGGTCGGACCGGCAGCTCACTCTCCTACGAGCAGTACTTC. Protein: CASSFSGRTGSSLSYEQYF. This rearrangement joins TRBV27 to TRBJ2-7; D is unclear. The CDR3 extends over 19 amino acids. CDR1 MNHEY and CDR2 SMNVEV come from the germline V gene (reference sequence). Trimming took 3 bases from V and 0 from J, leaving 24 bases between them.

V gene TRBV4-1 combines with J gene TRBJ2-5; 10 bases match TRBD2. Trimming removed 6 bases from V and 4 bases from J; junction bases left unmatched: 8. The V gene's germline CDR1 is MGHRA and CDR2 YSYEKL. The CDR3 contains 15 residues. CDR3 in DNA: TGCGCCAGCAGAAGAACCGGGACTAGCGTAGAGACCCAGTACTTC. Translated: CASRRTGTSVETQYF.

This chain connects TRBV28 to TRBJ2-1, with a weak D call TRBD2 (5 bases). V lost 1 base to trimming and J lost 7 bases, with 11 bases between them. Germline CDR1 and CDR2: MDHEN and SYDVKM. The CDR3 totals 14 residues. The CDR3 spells CASSLLGLLNEQFF. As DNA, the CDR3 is TGTGCCAGCAGTTTATTAGGACTTCTGAATGAGCAGTTCTTC.

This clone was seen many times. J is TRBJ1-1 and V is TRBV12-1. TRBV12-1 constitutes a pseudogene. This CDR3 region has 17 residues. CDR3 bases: TGTGCCAGCAGCTTTGTTTGTTCGGGCCCTTTGAACACTGAAGCTTTCTTT. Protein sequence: CASSFVCSGPLNTEAFF.

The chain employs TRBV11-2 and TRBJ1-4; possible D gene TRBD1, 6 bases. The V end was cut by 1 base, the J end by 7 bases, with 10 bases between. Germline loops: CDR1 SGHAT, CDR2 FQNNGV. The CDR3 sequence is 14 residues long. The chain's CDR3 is CASSLGGAVEKLFF. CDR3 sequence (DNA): TGTGCCAGCAGCTTAGGGGGGGCGGTTGAAAAACTGTTTTTT.

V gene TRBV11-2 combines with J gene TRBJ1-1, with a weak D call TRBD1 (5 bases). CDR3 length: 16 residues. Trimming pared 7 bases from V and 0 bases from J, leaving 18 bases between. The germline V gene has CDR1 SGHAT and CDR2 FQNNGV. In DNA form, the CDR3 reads TGTGCCAGCATCTCCGGAAGGGGCGCATTGAACACTGAAGCTTTCTTT. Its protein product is CASISGRGALNTEAFF.

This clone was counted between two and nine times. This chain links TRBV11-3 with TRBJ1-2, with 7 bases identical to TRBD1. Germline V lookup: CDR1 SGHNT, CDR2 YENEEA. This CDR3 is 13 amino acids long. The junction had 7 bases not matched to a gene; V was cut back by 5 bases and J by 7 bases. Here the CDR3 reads CASSRQGGGGYTF. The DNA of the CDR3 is TGTGCCAGCAGCAGACAGGGCGGAGGTGGCTACACCTTC.